The 20 T cell receptor beta chains in this list originate from one sample, sequenced in a study of CD8 T cells in Susac syndrome (dated by TCRdb to the late 2010s). The library relied on the immunoSEQ multiplex PCR assay. RNA was extracted with the RNeasy kit and roughly 0.45 to 1 ug was reverse transcribed using random hexamers. The public reads were run again by TCRdb, first through fastp at Q25 and then through MiXCR, and only productive beta chains were kept. Rows with one shared CDR3 protein collapse into an entry with the most common genes and DNA. This sample has approximately 280,000 distinct CDR3 sequences in its table, and about 85% of those were observed once. Approximately 0.11% of the sample belongs to the ten largest clones. The sample was CD8+ T cells from PBMCs. These receptors all come from a human donor with multiple sclerosis.

V usage is TRBV15 and J usage is TRBJ2-1; unclear D gene. CDR3 size: 15 residues. V was trimmed by 1 base and J by 9 bases, leaving 16 bases between them. The germline V gene has CDR1 LNHNV and CDR2 YYDKDF (reference sequence). The chain's CDR3 is CATSRVSTASGEQFF. CDR3 nucleotide sequence: TGTGCCACCAGCAGAGTTAGCACCGCGTCGGGTGAGCAGTTCTTC.

This rearrangement joins TRBV5-6 to TRBJ2-5; D perhaps matches TRBD2 (5 bases). Germline CDR1 SGHDT, CDR2 YYEEEE. The germline V and J ends were trimmed by 7 bases and 4 bases, with 14 bases remaining between them. This CDR3 is built from 13 residues. CDR3 loop: CASSRGGRETQYF. In nucleotides, the CDR3 is TGTGCCAGCTCTCGGGGTGGGAGAGAGACCCAGTACTTC.

The gene calls are TRBV19 and TRBJ2-2; 9 nucleotides line up with TRBD2. Looked up from germline, CDR1 is LNHDA and CDR2 is SQIVND (reference sequence). Trimming at V came to 3 bases and at J to 1 base, leaving 3 bases not matched to a gene. The CDR3 length is 16 residues. DNA of the CDR3: TGTGCCAGTAGTATGATTAGCGGGAGGAACACCGGGGAGCTGTTTTTT. Translating it yields CASSMISGRNTGELFF.

Concerning this clonotype itself: One junction end does not reproduce the germline sequence, and a read error may be involved. The V call is TRBV9, the J call TRBJ2-6; maybe TRBD1 (5 bases). The germline V gene has CDR1 SGDLS and CDR2 YYNGEE. The CDR3 has 14 amino acids. The CDR3 bases are TGTGCCAGCAGAGAGTACTCTGGGGCCAACGTCCTGATTTTC. It yields the protein CASREYSGANVLIF. Full variable domain (outside the CDR3, taken from reference TRBV9 and TRBJ2-6): DSGVTQTPKHLITATGQRVTLRCSPRSGDLSVYWYQQSLDQGLQFLIQYYNGEERAKGNILERFSAQQFPDLHSELNLSSLELGDSALYFCASREYSGANVLIFGAGSRLTVL.

The V gene is TRBV2, the J gene TRBJ2-4; D is ambiguous. There are 13 residues in the CDR3. Germline-derived CDR1 and CDR2 are SNHLY and FYNNEI. V was shortened by 1 base and J by 4 bases, with 5 bases between the two germline ends. The CDR3 nucleotides read TGTGCCAGCAGTGAAGGCAGAAAAAACATTCAGTACTTC. Translation: CASSEGRKNIQYF.

The chain carries TRBV20-1 and TRBJ2-3; D perhaps matches TRBD1 (7 bases). CDR1 and CDR2 from the germline V gene are DFQATT and SNEGSKA (reference sequence). V was trimmed by 2 bases and J by 4 bases, leaving 16 bases between them. The CDR3 is 15 amino acids. CDR3 sequence reads: CSARMGRGDPDTQYF. In nucleotides, the CDR3 is TGCAGTGCTAGAATGGGCAGGGGGGACCCAGATACGCAGTATTTT.

The chain employs TRBV27 and TRBJ1-1, with D unclear. Trimming stripped 5 bases from V and 0 bases from J, with 13 bases between. In germline, CDR1 is MNHEY, CDR2 SMNVEV (reference sequence). The CDR3 covers 15 residues. CDR3 nucleotide sequence: TGTGCCAGCAGTCCCCCCCGGCTAATGAACACTGAAGCTTTCTTT. It specifies CASSPPRLMNTEAFF.

The chain carries TRBV11-2 and TRBJ2-7; 9 bases agree with TRBD1. From germline, CDR1 is SGHAT and CDR2 FQNNGV. Germline trimming cut 5 bases from V and 1 base from J; bases unmatched to any gene: 6. The CDR3 is made up of 15 amino acids. CDR3 sequence reads: CASSGWTGDSYEQYF. The CDR3 bases are TGTGCCAGCAGCGGGTGGACAGGGGATTCCTACGAGCAGTACTTC. The entire variable domain, with the rest obtained from reference TRBV11-2 and TRBJ2-7, is as follows: EAGVAQSPRYKIIEKRQSVAFWCNPISGHATLYWYQQILGQGPKLLIQFQNNGVVDDSQLPKDRFSAERLKGVDSTLKIQPAKLEDSAVYLCASSGWTGDSYEQYFGPGTRLTVT.

The genes are TRBV30 and TRBJ2-7; 9 nucleotides line up with TRBD1. Germline CDR1 is GTSNPN and CDR2 is SVGIG (reference sequence). V lost 3 bases and J lost 5; bases outside the gene matches: 8. CDR3 length: 14 amino acids. This chain's CDR3 is CAWSPGTGSHEQYF. The CDR3 DNA reads as TGTGCCTGGAGCCCCGGGACAGGGTCACACGAGCAGTACTTC.

A single count supports this clonotype. The gene calls are TRBV20-1 and TRBJ2-7; possible D gene TRBD2, 6 bases. The CDR3 covers 14 residues. Trimming took off 5 bases at V and 3 bases at J, with 17 bases between the two ends. Germline V gene sequence: CDR1 DFQATT, CDR2 SNEGSKA (reference sequence). The CDR3 DNA is TGCAGTGCTGTACAAACGGGACTCCTCTACGAGCAGTACTTC. Translating it yields CSAVQTGLLYEQYF.

V usage is TRBV20-1 and J usage is TRBJ2-1; TRBD2 aligns across 13 bases. This CDR3 region has 16 residues. Trimming removed 6 bases from V and 4 bases from J; junction bases left unmatched: 9. CDR1 and CDR2 (germline): DFQATT, SNEGSKA (reference sequence). In DNA form, the CDR3 reads TGCAGTGCGAAAACCGGGACTAGCGGGATATACAATGAGCAGTTCTTC. Protein product: CSAKTGTSGIYNEQFF.

The genes are TRBV7-4 and TRBJ1-1; D remains ambiguous. Germline V CDR1 and CDR2: SGHVT, SQSDAQ. This CDR3 has 16 residues. Deletions cut 2 bases from V and 1 base from J, with 14 bases between. CDR3 nucleotides: TGTGCCAGCAGCTTACGACTCCCCTGGGGGAACACTGAAGCTTTCTTT. This translates into CASSLRLPWGNTEAFF.

This chain connects TRBV27 to TRBJ2-7; D is perhaps TRBD2 (6 bases). The CDR3 is 14 residues long. V lost 2 bases, J lost 6 bases, and 14 bases lay in between. Germline loops: CDR1 MNHEY, CDR2 SMNVEV (reference sequence). CDR3 sequence (DNA): TGTGCCAGCAGTTTACGGGCGGGGAAGGGCGAGCAGTACTTC. Translation gives CASSLRAGKGEQYF.

V and J are TRBV6-5 and TRBJ2-5, with 7 positions matching TRBD2. The CDR3 contains 14 residues. With V trimmed by 2 bases and J by 4 bases, 4 bases remained unmatched. Germline CDR1 is MNHEY and CDR2 is SVGAGI. CDR3 coding DNA: TGTGCCAGCAGTTACAGCGGGACGGGAGAGACCCAGTACTTC. It yields the protein CASSYSGTGETQYF.

The V and J genes are TRBV27 and TRBJ1-1; 7 nucleotides agree with TRBD1. Germline V gene sequence: CDR1 MNHEY, CDR2 SMNVEV (reference sequence). The CDR3 loop spans 15 amino acids. The ends lost 5 bases at V and 0 bases at J; junction bases unmatched: 6. Written as DNA, the CDR3 is TGTGCCAGCAGTACCCGACAGGGTATGAACACTGAAGCTTTCTTT. Residues: CASSTRQGMNTEAFF.

The V gene is TRBV19, the J gene TRBJ2-1; D is unclear. CDR3 size: 17 residues. V gave up 6 bases and J gave up 7 bases, with 25 bases separating them. Germline CDR1 and CDR2: LNHDA and SQIVND (reference sequence). CDR3 DNA sequence: TGTGCCAGTAGGAAATCTGTAACTGGAGCGTTGGGTAATGAGCAGTTCTTC. Residues: CASRKSVTGALGNEQFF.

The gene calls are TRBV27 and TRBJ2-7; TRBD1 matches at 8 bases. This CDR3 spans 16 amino acids. The trim removed 5 bases at V and 2 bases at J, leaving 11 bases unmatched. Per the germline V gene, CDR1 is MNHEY and CDR2 is SMNVEV (reference sequence). The CDR3 sequence: CASSPWTGLGTYEQYF. DNA of the CDR3: TGTGCCAGCAGTCCTTGGACAGGGTTGGGCACCTACGAGCAGTACTTC.

This clonotype was seen once. The genes are TRBV15 and TRBJ2-3; the D gene is possibly TRBD2 (5 bases). Germline V CDR1 and CDR2: LNHNV, YYDKDF (reference sequence). The CDR3 sequence is 13 residues long. V lost 8 bases, J lost 6 bases, and 15 bases lay in between. CDR3 in amino acids: CATDPGIKDTQYF. CDR3 bases: TGTGCCACCGATCCGGGAATCAAGGATACGCAGTATTTT.

The chain uses TRBV2 and TRBJ2-1; D may correspond to TRBD1 or TRBD2 (5 bases each). Germline V gene sequence: CDR1 SNHLY, CDR2 FYNNEI. The CDR3 loop spans 13 amino acids. V dropped 0 bases and J dropped 7 bases, with 7 bases sitting between them. CDR3 nucleotide sequence: TGTGCCAGCAGTGAAGCTGGGGGTAATGAGCAGTTCTTC. This sequence encodes CASSEAGGNEQFF.

The chain employs TRBV11-2 and TRBJ2-1; D tentatively fits TRBD1 or TRBD2 (5 bases each). CDR3 size: 15 residues. CDR1 and CDR2 from the germline V gene are SGHAT and FQNNGV. V gave up 5 bases and J gave up 7 bases, with 18 bases separating them. The CDR3 DNA reads TGTGCCAGCAGCCCGAGGGGACGAGGCATGAATGAGCAGTTCTTC. This translates into CASSPRGRGMNEQFF.